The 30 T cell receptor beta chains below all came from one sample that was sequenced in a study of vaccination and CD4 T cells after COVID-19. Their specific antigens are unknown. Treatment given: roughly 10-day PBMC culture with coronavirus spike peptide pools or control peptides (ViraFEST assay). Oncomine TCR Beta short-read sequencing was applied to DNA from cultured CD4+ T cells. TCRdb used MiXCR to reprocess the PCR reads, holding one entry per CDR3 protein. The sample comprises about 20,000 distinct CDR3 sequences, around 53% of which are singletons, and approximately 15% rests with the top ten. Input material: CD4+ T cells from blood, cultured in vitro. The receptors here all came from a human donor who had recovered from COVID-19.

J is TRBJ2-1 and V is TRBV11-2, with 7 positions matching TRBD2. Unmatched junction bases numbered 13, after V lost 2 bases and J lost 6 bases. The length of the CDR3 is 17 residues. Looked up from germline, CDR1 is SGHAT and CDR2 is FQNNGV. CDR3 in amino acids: CASSLWGRRGSGNEQFF. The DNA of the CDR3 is TGTGCCAGCAGCTTATGGGGTCGTCGCGGGAGTGGCAATGAGCAGTTCTTC.

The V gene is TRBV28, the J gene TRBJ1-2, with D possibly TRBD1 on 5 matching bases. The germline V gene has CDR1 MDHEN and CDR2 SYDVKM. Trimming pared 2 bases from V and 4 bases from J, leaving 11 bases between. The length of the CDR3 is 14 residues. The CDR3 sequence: CASSLIRASYGYTF. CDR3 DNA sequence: TGTGCCAGCAGTTTAATCAGGGCTTCCTATGGCTACACCTTC.

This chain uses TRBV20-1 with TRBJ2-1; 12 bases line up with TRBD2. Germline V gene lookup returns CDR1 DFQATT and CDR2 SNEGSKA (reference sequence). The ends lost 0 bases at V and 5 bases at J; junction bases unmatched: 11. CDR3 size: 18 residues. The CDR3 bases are TGCAGTGCTAGAGATCCGGCGCTAGCGGGAGGGCCCCACAATGAGCAGTTCTTC. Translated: CSARDPALAGGPHNEQFF.

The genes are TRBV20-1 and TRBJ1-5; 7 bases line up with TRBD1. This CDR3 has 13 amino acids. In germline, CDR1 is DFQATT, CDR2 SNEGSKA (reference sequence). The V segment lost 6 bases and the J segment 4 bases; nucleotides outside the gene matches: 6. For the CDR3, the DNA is TGCAGTGCCACAGGACAGGATAATCAGCCCCAGCATTTT. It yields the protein CSATGQDNQPQHF.

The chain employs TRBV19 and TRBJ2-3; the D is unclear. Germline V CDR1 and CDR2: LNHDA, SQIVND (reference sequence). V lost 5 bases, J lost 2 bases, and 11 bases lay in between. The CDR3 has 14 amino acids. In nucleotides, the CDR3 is TGTGCCAGTAGTGCCAACTCCTTCACAGATACGCAGTATTTT. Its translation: CASSANSFTDTQYF.

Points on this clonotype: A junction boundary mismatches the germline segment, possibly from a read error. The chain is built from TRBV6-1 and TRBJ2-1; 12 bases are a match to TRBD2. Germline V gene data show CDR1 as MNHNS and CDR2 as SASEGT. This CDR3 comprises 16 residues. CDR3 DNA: TGTGCCAGCCGAAGACTAGCGGGGGTTTCCTACAATGGGCAGTTCTTC. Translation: CASRRLAGVSYNGQFF.

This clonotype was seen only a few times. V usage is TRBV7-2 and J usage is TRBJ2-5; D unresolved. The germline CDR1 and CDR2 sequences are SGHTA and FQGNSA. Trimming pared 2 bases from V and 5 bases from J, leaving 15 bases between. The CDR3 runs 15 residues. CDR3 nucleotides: TGTGCCAGCAGCTTAATAGGGAATTCCGCGGAGACCCAGTACTTC. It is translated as CASSLIGNSAETQYF.

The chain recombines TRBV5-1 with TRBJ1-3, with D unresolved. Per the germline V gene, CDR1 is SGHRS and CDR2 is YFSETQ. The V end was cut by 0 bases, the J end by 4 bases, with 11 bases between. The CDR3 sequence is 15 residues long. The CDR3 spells CASSLGSGLGNTIYF. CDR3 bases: TGCGCCAGCAGCTTGGGGTCAGGACTGGGAAACACCATATATTTT.

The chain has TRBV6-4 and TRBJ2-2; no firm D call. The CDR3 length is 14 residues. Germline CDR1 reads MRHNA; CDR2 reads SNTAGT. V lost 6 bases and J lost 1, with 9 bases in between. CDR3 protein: CASRPARNTGELFF. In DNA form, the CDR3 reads TGTGCCAGCAGACCAGCTAGGAACACCGGGGAGCTGTTTTTT.

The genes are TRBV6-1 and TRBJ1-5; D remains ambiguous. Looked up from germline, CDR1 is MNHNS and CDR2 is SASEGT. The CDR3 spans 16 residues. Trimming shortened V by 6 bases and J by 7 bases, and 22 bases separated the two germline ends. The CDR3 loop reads CASRPFYIQAGQPQHF. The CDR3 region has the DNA TGTGCCAGCAGGCCCTTTTATATCCAGGCGGGGCAGCCCCAGCATTTT.

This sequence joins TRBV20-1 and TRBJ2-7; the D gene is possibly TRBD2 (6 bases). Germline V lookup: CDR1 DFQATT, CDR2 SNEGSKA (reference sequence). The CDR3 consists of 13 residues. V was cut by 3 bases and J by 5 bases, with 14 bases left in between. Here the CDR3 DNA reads TGCAGTGCTAGTGGATGGGGCGGGAACGAGCAGTACTTC. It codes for CSASGWGGNEQYF.

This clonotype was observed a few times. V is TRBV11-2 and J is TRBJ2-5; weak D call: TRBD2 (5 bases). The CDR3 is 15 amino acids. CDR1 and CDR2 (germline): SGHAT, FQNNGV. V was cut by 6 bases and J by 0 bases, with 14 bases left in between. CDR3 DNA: TGTGCCAGCAGTGGAGCGGACTGGTACCAAGAGACCCAGTACTTC. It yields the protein CASSGADWYQETQYF.

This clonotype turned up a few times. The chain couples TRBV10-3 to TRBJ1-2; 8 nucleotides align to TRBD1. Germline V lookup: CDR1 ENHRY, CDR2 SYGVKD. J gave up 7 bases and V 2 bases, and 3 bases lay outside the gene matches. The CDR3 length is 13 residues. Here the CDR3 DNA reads TGTGCCATCAGTGAGGGACAGGGCCTTGGCTACACCTTC. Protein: CAISEGQGLGYTF.

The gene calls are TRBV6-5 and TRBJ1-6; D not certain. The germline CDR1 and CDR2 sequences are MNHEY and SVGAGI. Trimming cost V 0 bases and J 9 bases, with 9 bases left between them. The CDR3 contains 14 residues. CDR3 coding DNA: TGTGCCAGCAGTTACTCGGAGGGTAGTTCACCCCTCCACTTT. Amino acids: CASSYSEGSSPLHF.

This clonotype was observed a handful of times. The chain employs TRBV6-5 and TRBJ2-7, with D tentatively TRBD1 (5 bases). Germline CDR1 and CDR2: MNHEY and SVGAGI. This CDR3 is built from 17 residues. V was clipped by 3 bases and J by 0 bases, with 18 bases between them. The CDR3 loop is CASSYQGPVLSSYEQYF. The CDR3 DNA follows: TGTGCCAGCAGTTATCAGGGCCCAGTACTTAGCTCCTACGAGCAGTACTTC.

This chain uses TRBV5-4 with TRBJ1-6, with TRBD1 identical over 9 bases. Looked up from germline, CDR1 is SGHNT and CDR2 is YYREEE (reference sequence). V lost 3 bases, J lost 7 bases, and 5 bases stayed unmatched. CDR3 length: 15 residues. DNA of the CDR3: TGTGCCAGCAGCTACGCCGGGACAGGGAATTCACCCCTCCACTTT. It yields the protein CASSYAGTGNSPLHF.

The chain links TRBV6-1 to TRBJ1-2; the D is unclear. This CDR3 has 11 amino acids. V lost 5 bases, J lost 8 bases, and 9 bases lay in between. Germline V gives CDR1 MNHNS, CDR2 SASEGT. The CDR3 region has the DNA TGTGCCAGCAGTCCACTGGGGGGCTACACCTTC. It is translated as CASSPLGGYTF.

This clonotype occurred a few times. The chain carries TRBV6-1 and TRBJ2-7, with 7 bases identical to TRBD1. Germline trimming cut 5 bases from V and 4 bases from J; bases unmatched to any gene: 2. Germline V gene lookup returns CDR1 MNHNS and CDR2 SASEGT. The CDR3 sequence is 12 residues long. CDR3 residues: CASSPQGYEQYF. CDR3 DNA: TGTGCCAGCAGTCCACAGGGGTACGAGCAGTACTTC.

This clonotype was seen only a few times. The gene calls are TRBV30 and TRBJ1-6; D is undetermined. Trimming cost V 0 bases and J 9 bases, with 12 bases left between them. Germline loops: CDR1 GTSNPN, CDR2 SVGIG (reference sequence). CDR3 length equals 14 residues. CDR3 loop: CAWSVLSPGSPLHF. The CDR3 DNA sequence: TGTGCCTGGAGTGTACTGTCTCCTGGTTCACCCCTCCACTTT.

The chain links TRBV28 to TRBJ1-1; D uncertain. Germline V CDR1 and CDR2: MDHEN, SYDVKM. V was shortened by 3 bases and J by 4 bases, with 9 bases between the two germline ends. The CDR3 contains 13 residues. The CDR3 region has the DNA TGTGCCAGCAGTTTCCCGAGGAGCACTGAAGCTTTCTTT. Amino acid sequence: CASSFPRSTEAFF.

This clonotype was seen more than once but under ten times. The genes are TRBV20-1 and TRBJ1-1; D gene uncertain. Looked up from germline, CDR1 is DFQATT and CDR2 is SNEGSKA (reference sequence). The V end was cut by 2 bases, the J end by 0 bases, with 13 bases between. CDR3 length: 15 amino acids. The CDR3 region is CSARLNGPMNTEAFF. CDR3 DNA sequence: TGCAGTGCTAGATTGAACGGTCCCATGAACACTGAAGCTTTCTTT.

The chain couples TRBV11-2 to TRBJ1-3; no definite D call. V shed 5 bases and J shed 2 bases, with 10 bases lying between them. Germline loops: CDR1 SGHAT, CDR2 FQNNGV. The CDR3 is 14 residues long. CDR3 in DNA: TGTGCCAGCAGCCGAACAGATCCTGGAAACACCATATATTTT. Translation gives CASSRTDPGNTIYF.

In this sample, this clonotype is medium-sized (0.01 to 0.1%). CDR3 coding DNA: TGTGCCAGCAGCCCTAGGGGGGATCAGCCCCAGCATTTT. Translated: CASSPRGDQPQHF. The chain links TRBV7-2 to TRBJ1-5; D possibly corresponds to TRBD1 (6 bases). This CDR3 contains 13 residues. V lost 5 bases, J lost 5 bases, and 10 bases lay in between. CDR1 is SGHTA and CDR2 is FQGNSA in the germline V gene.

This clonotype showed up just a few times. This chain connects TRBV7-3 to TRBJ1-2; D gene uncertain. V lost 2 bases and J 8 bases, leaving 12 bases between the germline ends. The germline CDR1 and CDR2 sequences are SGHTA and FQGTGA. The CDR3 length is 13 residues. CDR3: CASSLRAQEGYTF. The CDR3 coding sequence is TGTGCCAGCAGCTTACGGGCCCAGGAGGGCTACACCTTC.

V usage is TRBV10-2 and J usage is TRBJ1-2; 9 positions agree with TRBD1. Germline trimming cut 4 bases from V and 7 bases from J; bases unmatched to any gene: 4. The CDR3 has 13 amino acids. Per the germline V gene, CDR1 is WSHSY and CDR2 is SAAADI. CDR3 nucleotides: TGCGCCAGCAGTGCTGGACAGGGGTCTGGCTACACCTTC. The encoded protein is CASSAGQGSGYTF.

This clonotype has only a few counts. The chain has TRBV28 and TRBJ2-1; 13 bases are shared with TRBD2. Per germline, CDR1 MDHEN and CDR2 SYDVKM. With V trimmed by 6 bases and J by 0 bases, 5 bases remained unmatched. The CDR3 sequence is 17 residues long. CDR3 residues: CASRSGTSGTSYNEQFF. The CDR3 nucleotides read TGTGCCAGCAGGTCGGGGACTAGCGGGACCTCCTACAATGAGCAGTTCTTC. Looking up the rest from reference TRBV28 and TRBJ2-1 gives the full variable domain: DVKVTQSSRYLVKRTGEKVFLECVQDMDHENMFWYRQDPGLGLRLIYFSYDVKMKEKGDIPEGYSVSREKKERFSLILESASTNQTSMYLCASRSGTSGTSYNEQFFGPGTRLTVL.

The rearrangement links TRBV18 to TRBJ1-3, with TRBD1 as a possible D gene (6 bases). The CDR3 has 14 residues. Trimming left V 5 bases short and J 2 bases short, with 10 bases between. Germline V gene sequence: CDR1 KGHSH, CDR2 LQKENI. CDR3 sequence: CASSSDRTGNTIYF. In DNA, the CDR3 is TGTGCCAGCTCATCAGACAGGACTGGAAACACCATATATTTT.

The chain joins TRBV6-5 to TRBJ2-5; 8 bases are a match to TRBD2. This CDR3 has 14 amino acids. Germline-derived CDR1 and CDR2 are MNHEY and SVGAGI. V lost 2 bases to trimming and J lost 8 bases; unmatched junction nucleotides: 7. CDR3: CASSYGAGEYTQYF. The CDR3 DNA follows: TGTGCCAGCAGTTACGGAGCGGGGGAATATACCCAGTACTTC.

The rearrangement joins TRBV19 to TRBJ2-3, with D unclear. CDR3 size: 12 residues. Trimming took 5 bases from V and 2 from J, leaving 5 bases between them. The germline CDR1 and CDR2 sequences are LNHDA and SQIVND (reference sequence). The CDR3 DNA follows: TGTGCCAGTAGTCATCTCACAGATACGCAGTATTTT. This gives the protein CASSHLTDTQYF. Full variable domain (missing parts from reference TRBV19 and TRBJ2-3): DGGITQSPKYLFRKEGQNVTLSCEQNLNHDAMYWYRQDPGQGLRLIYYSQIVNDFQKGDIAEGYSVSREKKESFPLTVTSAQKNPTAFYLCASSHLTDTQYFGPGTRLTVL.

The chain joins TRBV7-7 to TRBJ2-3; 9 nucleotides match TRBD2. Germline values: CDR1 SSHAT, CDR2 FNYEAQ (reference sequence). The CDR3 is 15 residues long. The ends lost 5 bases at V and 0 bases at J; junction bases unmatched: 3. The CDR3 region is CASSLLAGSTDTQYF. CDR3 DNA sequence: TGTGCCAGCAGCCTGCTAGCGGGGAGCACAGATACGCAGTATTTT.